This entry lists 3 T cell receptor beta chains sequenced from one sample in a study of cytomegalovirus exposure and HLA in healthy donors. PCR involved 60 Vbeta and 13 Jbeta primers. Clones were read by immunoSEQ multiplex PCR, and TCRdb kept only the in-frame ones, dropping some. The data contain approximately 200,000 clones, approximately 88% of them singletons. Sequencing used PBMCs. The receptors originated from a boy younger than 18 in good health and CMV-seronegative.

This clone was seen once. As DNA, the CDR3 is TGTGCCAGCAGCTTACGGGGTAACGGCAATCAGCCCCAGCATTTT. This encodes CASSLRGNGNQPQHF. V and J are TRBV7-8 and TRBJ1-5, with unresolved D. This CDR3 has 15 residues. V was cut by 2 bases and J by 2 bases, with 10 bases left in between. The germline CDR1 and CDR2 sequences are SGHVS and FQNEAQ.

This rearrangement joins TRBV5-1 to TRBJ2-7; TRBD2 matches 11 bases. The ends lost 4 bases at V and 6 bases at J; junction bases unmatched: 6. This CDR3 has 14 residues. Germline-derived CDR1 and CDR2 are SGHRS and YFSETQ. The CDR3 DNA sequence: TGCGCCAGCAGCGGGGGACTAGCGGCGGGCGAGCAGTACTTC. Its protein product is CASSGGLAAGEQYF.

The chain combines TRBV5-4 with TRBJ2-5, with D possibly matching TRBD2 (5 bases). The V end was cut by 4 bases, the J end by 5 bases, with 12 bases between. The germline gives CDR1 SGHNT, CDR2 YYREEE (reference sequence). This CDR3 is 13 amino acids long. CDR3 residues: CASSPPRGETQYF. CDR3 bases: TGTGCCAGCAGCCCCCCCCGAGGGGAGACCCAGTACTTC.